This T cell receptor (beta chain) was identified during a study of blood T cell repertoires in COVID-19. Overall study context: Samples of COVID-19 (acute and convalescent) were obtained from the United States, Italy and Spain. PBMCs, B-cell-depleted T cells, or T cells were the source of the cDNA or gDNA that made up the material.

In the source study's methods: Amplification of reference gene primers provided the estimated nucleated cell counts. Sequenced by immunoSEQ multiplex PCR; TCRdb stores in-frame clones only, minus some. Clone size and the V and J calls come from that table; the DNA yielded D and trimming. Among around 100,000 clones, 70% to 90% were seen once, and the ten largest hold about 3%. The CDR3 is made up of 15 amino acids. Germline assignment: CDR1 SGHTA and CDR2 FQGNSA. The V gene end was trimmed by 1 base and the J gene end by 4 bases; junction bases not matched to a gene: 3. This clone was observed once. The sequence was collected from a human donor in a cohort sampled during active COVID-19. The V call is TRBV7-2, the J call TRBJ2-3; 9 bases align to TRBD1. The sequenced material came from peripheral blood. The DNA for the CDR3 is TGTGCCAGCAGCTTAGACAGGGGGCTGGCAGATACGCAGTATTTT. It encodes CASSLDRGLADTQYF.